Below, 21 T cell receptor beta chains from the same sample are listed, as sequenced in a study of blood T cell repertoires in COVID-19. Method: immunoSEQ multiplex PCR; TCRdb's copy keeps in-frame clones and lacks some. The data contain some 240,000 clones, 87% of them singletons. The sequencing sample was made of peripheral blood. The receptors come from a man in his fifties or sixties who had recovered from COVID-19.

This chain joins TRBV27 and TRBJ1-6, with a tentative D call TRBD1 (6 bases). The germline V gene has CDR1 MNHEY and CDR2 SMNVEV (reference sequence). This CDR3 has 14 residues. Trimming pared 6 bases from V and 6 bases from J, leaving 12 bases between. In nucleotides, the CDR3 is TGTGCCAGCAGCCTTGGACAGCTTAATTCACCCCTCCACTTT. Amino acid sequence: CASSLGQLNSPLHF.

The chain is built from TRBV5-1 and TRBJ2-6, with a tentative D call TRBD1 (5 bases). The CDR3 loop spans 13 amino acids. V was pared by 3 bases and J by 8 bases, with 9 bases between. The V gene's germline CDR1 is SGHRS and CDR2 YFSETQ. The CDR3 bases are TGCGCCAGCAGCTCTAGGACATCCAACGTCCTGACTTTC. The encoded protein is CASSSRTSNVLTF.

The V gene is TRBV3-1 (or the pseudogene TRBV3-2), the J gene TRBJ1-4; 8 bases are shared with TRBD1. Per the germline V gene, CDR1 is LGHDT and CDR2 is YNNKEL (reference sequence). This CDR3 comprises 14 residues. Unmatched junction bases numbered 1, after V lost 1 base and J lost 6 bases. CDR3: CASSQAGGDEKLFF. The DNA of the CDR3 is TGTGCCAGCAGCCAAGCAGGGGGCGATGAAAAACTGTTTTTT.

The V call is TRBV5-1, the J call TRBJ1-4, with D maybe TRBD1 (5 bases). Germline V CDR1 and CDR2: SGHRS, YFSETQ. The CDR3 is 14 amino acids. Trimming left V 2 bases short and J 7 bases short, with 12 bases between. Here the CDR3 DNA reads TGCGCCAGCAGCTTTAAGGGGCAGAGTGAAAAACTGTTTTTT. It yields the protein CASSFKGQSEKLFF. Complete variable domain (other parts from reference TRBV5-1 and TRBJ1-4): KAGVTQTPRYLIKTRGQQVTLSCSPISGHRSVSWYQQTPGQGLQFLFEYFSETQRNKGNFPGRFSGRQFSNSRSEMNVSTLELGDSALYLCASSFKGQSEKLFFGSGTQLSVL.

J is TRBJ1-2 and V is TRBV12-5; possible D gene TRBD1, 5 bases. The CDR3 loop spans 13 amino acids. Germline assignment: CDR1 LGHNT and CDR2 FRNRAP. V was pared by 3 bases and J by 2 bases, with 7 bases between. CDR3 sequence: CASGFAGNYGYTF. CDR3 DNA sequence: TGTGCTAGTGGTTTTGCAGGGAACTATGGCTACACCTTC.

The chain couples TRBV30 to TRBJ1-6, with D unresolved. This CDR3 spans 16 amino acids. The V gene lost 2 bases and the J gene lost 4 bases, with 15 bases spanning the gap. CDR1 and CDR2 from the germline V gene are GTSNPN and SVGIG (reference sequence). This CDR3 reads CAWSPRSGRYNSPLHF. The DNA for the CDR3 is TGTGCCTGGAGTCCTCGTAGCGGACGGTATAATTCACCCCTCCACTTT.

The V and J genes are TRBV12-3 or TRBV12-4 and TRBJ2-5, with unresolved D. V lost 6 bases, J lost 4 bases, and 9 bases lay in between. The CDR3 contains 12 residues. Here the CDR3 DNA reads TGTGCCAGCAGCCCTATGATAGAGACCCAGTACTTC. Protein product: CASSPMIETQYF.

Only one count was recorded for this clone. The chain employs TRBV7-6 and TRBJ1-1; 8 bases line up with TRBD1. The V and J ends lost 0 bases and 0 bases, in that order; junction bases with no gene match: 12. The CDR3 extends over 19 amino acids. Germline V gene sequence: CDR1 SGHVS, CDR2 FNYEAQ. The CDR3 DNA reads as TGTGCCAGCAGCTTAGCCTCCCGACAGGGGAAGCCAATGAACACTGAAGCTTTCTTT. Its translation is CASSLASRQGKPMNTEAFF.

The chain is built from TRBV6-6 and TRBJ2-7; 15 nucleotides line up with TRBD2. This CDR3 has 16 amino acids. The ends lost 2 bases at V and 4 bases at J; junction bases unmatched: 3. CDR1 is MNHNY and CDR2 is SVGAGI in the germline V gene (reference sequence). This CDR3 reads CASSYQGLAGGYEQYV. The CDR3 DNA is TGTGCCAGCAGTTACCAGGGACTAGCGGGGGGTTACGAGCAGTACGTC.

The chain uses TRBV5-1 and TRBJ2-1, with no clear D. This CDR3 spans 13 amino acids. Germline V gives CDR1 SGHRS, CDR2 YFSETQ. The V end lost 0 bases, the J end lost 9 bases, and 10 bases lay between the germline ends. Here the CDR3 DNA reads TGCGCCAGCAGCTTGGGGGCCCTCGTTGAGCAGTTCTTC. Translation gives CASSLGALVEQFF.

This clone was detected only a few times. The chain combines TRBV5-1 with TRBJ2-2; the match to TRBD2 covers 10 bases. The CDR3 sequence is 17 residues long. The ends lost 2 bases at V and 2 bases at J; junction bases unmatched: 6. The germline CDR1 and CDR2 sequences are SGHRS and YFSETQ. Here the CDR3 DNA reads TGCGCCAGCAGCTTAACGGGACTAGCGAGAAACACCGGGGAGCTGTTTTTT. As protein: CASSLTGLARNTGELFF.

V and J are TRBV27 and TRBJ2-2, with 10 bases that match TRBD2. The CDR3 has 16 residues. Germline V lookup: CDR1 MNHEY, CDR2 SMNVEV (reference sequence). The trim removed 6 bases at V and 2 bases at J, leaving 6 bases unmatched. Here the CDR3 reads CASRIAGGLNTGELFF. Here the CDR3 DNA reads TGTGCCAGCAGGATAGCGGGGGGACTCAACACCGGGGAGCTGTTTTTT.

The chain employs TRBV9 and TRBJ1-4; D not resolved. Trimming shortened V by 0 bases and J by 4 bases, and 13 bases separated the two germline ends. Germline values: CDR1 SGDLS, CDR2 YYNGEE. The CDR3 totals 16 residues. This CDR3 is CASSVGPGGVNEKLFF. CDR3 DNA sequence: TGTGCCAGCAGCGTAGGTCCCGGAGGCGTTAATGAAAAACTGTTTTTT.

The V call is TRBV29-1, the J call TRBJ1-1, with D perhaps TRBD1 (6 bases). Trimming stripped 7 bases from V and 7 bases from J, with 19 bases between. Germline CDR1 reads SQVTM; CDR2 reads ANQGSEA. This CDR3 is 13 amino acids long. The CDR3 protein is CSAEDSQDFEAFF. As DNA, the CDR3 is TGCAGCGCCGAGGACAGCCAGGATTTTGAAGCTTTCTTT.

The chain links TRBV10-2 to TRBJ2-3, with D possibly matching TRBD2 (5 bases). Trimming took 8 bases from V and 2 from J, leaving 8 bases between them. Germline V gene data show CDR1 as WSHSY and CDR2 as SAAADI. The CDR3 spans 12 residues. The CDR3, as DNA: TGCGCCAGCGAGGGATCCACAGATACGCAGTATTTT. Its protein is CASEGSTDTQYF.

The CDR3 region is CATSDSSWDRGLPSDGYTF. The CDR3 DNA reads TGTGCCACCAGTGATTCTAGCTGGGACAGGGGGTTACCTTCGGATGGCTACACCTTC. The genes are TRBV24-1 and TRBJ1-2; the match to TRBD1 covers 11 bases. J was trimmed by 6 bases and V by 2 bases; bases with no gene match: 16. The CDR3 length is 19 residues. Germline V lookup: CDR1 KGHDR, CDR2 SFDVKD.

The J gene is TRBJ1-6, the V gene TRBV6-5; weak D call: TRBD1 (5 bases). The CDR3 is 12 residues long. Germline V gene sequence: CDR1 MNHEY, CDR2 SVGAGI. V was cut by 7 bases and J by 9 bases, with 10 bases left in between. The CDR3 DNA sequence: TGTGCCAGCAAGGAGGGGTTTTCACCCCTCCACTTT. Protein: CASKEGFSPLHF.

The chain is built from TRBV5-1 and TRBJ2-6; D is uncertain. The germline CDR1 and CDR2 sequences are SGHRS and YFSETQ. There are 16 residues in the CDR3. The V gene lost 0 bases and the J gene lost 0 bases, with 7 bases spanning the gap. Written as DNA, the CDR3 is TGCGCCAGCAGCTTGGTTGCGGACTCTGGGGCCAACGTCCTGACTTTC. Residues: CASSLVADSGANVLTF.

V usage is TRBV5-1 and J usage is TRBJ2-3, with D possibly being TRBD1 (6 bases). Germline CDR1 is SGHRS and CDR2 is YFSETQ. The CDR3 covers 12 residues. V lost 3 bases and J 5 bases, leaving 7 bases between the germline ends. The DNA of the CDR3 is TGCGCCAGCAGCTGGGGGCTAGATACGCAGTATTTT. It specifies CASSWGLDTQYF.

This clone was picked up a small number of times. The chain links TRBV30 to TRBJ2-3; the D is unclear. V gave up 1 base and J gave up 6 bases, with 8 bases separating them. Per the germline V gene, CDR1 is GTSNPN and CDR2 is SVGIG (reference sequence). The CDR3 is 12 amino acids. The CDR3 loop is CAWSATGDTQYF. CDR3 sequence (DNA): TGTGCCTGGAGTGCAACCGGGGATACGCAGTATTTT.

Written as DNA, the CDR3 is TGTGCCAGCAGTCAGAGACTAGCGGGGGGGTACGGTTTCCCGGAGACCCAGTACTTC. Residues: CASSQRLAGGYGFPETQYF. This chain links TRBV5-6 with TRBJ2-5; 14 positions match TRBD2. The length of the CDR3 is 19 residues. Germline V lookup: CDR1 SGHDT, CDR2 YYEEEE. Unmatched junction bases numbered 17, after V lost 5 bases and J lost 5 bases.